The 13 T cell receptor beta chains in this list originate from one sample, sequenced in a study of blood T cell repertoires in COVID-19. Clones were sequenced by immunoSEQ multiplex PCR, and TCRdb holds only the in-frame ones, with some missing. Of over 250,000 clones in the sample, 80% to 90% are singletons; the top ten hold approximately 9%. The material sequenced was peripheral blood. The receptors were sampled from a woman aged 45-60 years who had recovered from COVID-19.

The chain uses TRBV5-1 and TRBJ2-2; D is perhaps TRBD1 (5 bases). Germline loops: CDR1 SGHRS, CDR2 YFSETQ. The CDR3 length is 15 residues. Trimming shortened V by 1 base and J by 5 bases, and 12 bases separated the two germline ends. CDR3 in DNA: TGCGCCAGCAGCTTGAGTCAGCAGGGAACCGGGGAGCTGTTTTTT. Its protein is CASSLSQQGTGELFF.

V and J are TRBV5-4 and TRBJ2-5, with 8 bases matching TRBD1. Trimming took 3 bases from V and 3 from J; bases not matched to a gene: 10. CDR3 length: 16 amino acids. Per the germline V gene, CDR1 is SGHNT and CDR2 is YYREEE (reference sequence). CDR3 nucleotide sequence: TGTGCCAGCAGCTCGTCCCTTGGACAGGGAAAAGAGACCCAGTACTTC. Encoded protein: CASSSSLGQGKETQYF.

The chain recombines TRBV5-1 with TRBJ2-1, with TRBD2 matching over 14 bases. Germline CDR1 is SGHRS and CDR2 is YFSETQ. This CDR3 comprises 17 residues. The J segment lost 7 bases and the V segment lost 2 bases, leaving 8 bases of the junction unmatched. DNA for the CDR3: TGCGCCAGCAGCTTTGGGACTAGCGGGGGCATTAAGAATGAGCAGTTCTTC. Protein sequence: CASSFGTSGGIKNEQFF.

The chain combines TRBV2 with TRBJ2-3; 7 bases are a match to TRBD2. Germline V gene sequence: CDR1 SNHLY, CDR2 FYNNEI. V shed 0 bases, J shed 0 bases, and the junction held 0 bases outside the gene matches. The CDR3 is 15 residues long. The CDR3 region is CASSEAGGSTDTQYF. CDR3 bases: TGTGCCAGCAGTGAAGCGGGGGGGAGCACAGATACGCAGTATTTT.

The chain recombines TRBV5-6 with TRBJ1-5; 8 nucleotides align to TRBD1. V gave up 3 bases and J gave up 15 bases; unmatched junction bases: 8. Germline V gene data show CDR1 as SGHDT and CDR2 as YYEEEE. The CDR3 has 12 amino acids. CDR3 loop: CASSSGQGTLHF. For the CDR3, the DNA is TGTGCCAGCAGCTCAGGACAGGGCACTTTGCATTTT.

This clone was counted only a few times. V is TRBV6-2 or TRBV6-3 and J is TRBJ1-2, with a weak D call TRBD1 (5 bases). The V end lost 4 bases, the J end lost 7 bases, and 7 bases lay between the germline ends. The V gene's germline CDR1 is MNHEY and CDR2 SVGEGT. The CDR3 extends over 11 amino acids. Here the CDR3 DNA reads TGTGCCAGCAGTTCAGGGTTTGGCTACACCTTC. Translated: CASSSGFGYTF.

V is TRBV28 and J is TRBJ1-1; D gene ambiguous. The V gene lost 6 bases and the J gene lost 3 bases, with 11 bases spanning the gap. Per germline, CDR1 MDHEN and CDR2 SYDVKM. CDR3 length: 13 amino acids. The CDR3 DNA sequence: TGTGCCAGCAGCACAACCCAGGACACTGAAGCTTTCTTT. As protein: CASSTTQDTEAFF.

The V call is TRBV15, the J call TRBJ2-7, with unresolved D. There are 14 residues in the CDR3. The germline V gene has CDR1 LNHNV and CDR2 YYDKDF (reference sequence). V was shortened by 1 base and J by 0 bases, with 7 bases between the two germline ends. The chain's CDR3 is CATSRGFSSYEQYF. In DNA, the CDR3 is TGTGCCACCAGCAGAGGGTTTAGCTCCTACGAGCAGTACTTC.

The chain couples TRBV5-1 to TRBJ2-5; 7 nucleotides match TRBD1. The CDR3 is made up of 14 amino acids. The ends lost 4 bases at V and 5 bases at J; junction bases unmatched: 8. The germline CDR1 and CDR2 sequences are SGHRS and YFSETQ. The CDR3 reads CASSQGQLSETQYF. For the CDR3, the DNA is TGCGCCAGCAGCCAGGGACAGTTAAGTGAGACCCAGTACTTC.

The rearrangement uses TRBV5-1 and TRBJ2-1; 10 bases are a match to TRBD2. The trim removed 4 bases at V and 3 bases at J, leaving 10 bases unmatched. Germline-derived CDR1 and CDR2 are SGHRS and YFSETQ. The CDR3 is 17 residues long. The CDR3 region is CASSPFRASGGYNEQFF. CDR3 nucleotide sequence: TGCGCCAGCAGCCCGTTTCGAGCTAGCGGGGGCTACAATGAGCAGTTCTTC. The entire variable domain, with the rest obtained from reference TRBV5-1 and TRBJ2-1, is as follows: KAGVTQTPRYLIKTRGQQVTLSCSPISGHRSVSWYQQTPGQGLQFLFEYFSETQRNKGNFPGRFSGRQFSNSRSEMNVSTLELGDSALYLCASSPFRASGGYNEQFFGPGTRLTVL.

This clone was detected a few times. V and J are TRBV15 and TRBJ1-3; TRBD1 agrees at 7 bases. The CDR3 covers 14 residues. The V segment lost 4 bases and the J segment 5 bases; nucleotides outside the gene matches: 5. Germline CDR1 LNHNV, CDR2 YYDKDF (reference sequence). The DNA for the CDR3 is TGTGCCACCAGCATACAGGGGATTAGAAACACCATATATTTT. Its translation: CATSIQGIRNTIYF.

CDR3 protein: CARSPMRRAAGYTF. CDR3 bases: TGTGCCAGAAGCCCTATGCGGCGGGCGGCTGGCTACACCTTC. J is TRBJ1-2 and V is TRBV5-3; D not resolved. TRBV5-3 is an ORF, with its function uncertain. This CDR3 spans 14 amino acids. V was shortened by 4 bases and J by 7 bases, with 17 bases between the two germline ends.

This chain links TRBV20-1 with TRBJ2-2, with TRBD1 identical over 9 bases. Germline lookup yields CDR1 DFQATT and CDR2 SNEGSKA (reference sequence). The CDR3 extends over 14 amino acids. Trimming cost V 4 bases and J 6 bases; bases outside gene matches: 6. CDR3: CSAIETGGSGELFF. DNA for the CDR3: TGCAGTGCTATTGAGACAGGGGGATCCGGGGAGCTGTTTTTT.